Following are 5 T cell receptor beta chains from one sample sequenced in a study of cytomegalovirus exposure and HLA in healthy donors. The PCR contained 60 Vbeta and 13 Jbeta primers. Sequencing was performed with immunoSEQ multiplex PCR; in TCRdb, only in-frame clones are kept and a portion is missing. Of tens of thousands of clones listed, around 73% are singletons. The sample comprised PBMCs. Receptors were obtained from a woman aged 40 to 55 in good health and CMV-seronegative.

V and J are TRBV4-1 and TRBJ2-1; 9 bases map to TRBD2. This CDR3 region has 16 residues. Trimming cost V 1 base and J 4 bases; bases outside gene matches: 5. Germline-derived CDR1 and CDR2 are MGHRA and YSYEKL. The CDR3: CASSQVRGGDYNEQFF. The CDR3 bases are TGCGCCAGCAGCCAAGTACGCGGGGGGGATTACAATGAGCAGTTCTTC.

V is TRBV19 and J is TRBJ2-3, with TRBD2 matching 7 bases. The germline V gene has CDR1 LNHDA and CDR2 SQIVND (reference sequence). V was pared by 5 bases and J by 5 bases, with 13 bases of the junction left unmatched. The CDR3 spans 16 residues. The CDR3 loop reads CASSSAGRELKDTQYF. The CDR3 nucleotides read TGTGCCAGTAGTTCCGCGGGGCGGGAGTTGAAAGATACGCAGTATTTT.

The chain carries TRBV15 and TRBJ1-2; the match to TRBD1 covers 11 bases. The germline CDR1 and CDR2 sequences are LNHNV and YYDKDF (reference sequence). The CDR3 sequence is 14 residues long. V gave up 2 bases and J gave up 7 bases; unmatched junction bases: 3. The CDR3 loop reads CATSRLGQGVGYTF. The CDR3 DNA follows: TGTGCCACCAGCAGACTGGGACAGGGGGTTGGCTACACCTTC.

The genes are TRBV6-6 and TRBJ1-2; D unresolved. The CDR3 runs 14 residues. Germline V gives CDR1 MNHNY, CDR2 SVGAGI (reference sequence). V lost 0 bases and J 4 bases, leaving 9 bases between the germline ends. The CDR3 spells CASSYSQTFYGYTF. The CDR3 DNA reads TGTGCCAGCAGTTACTCCCAGACTTTCTATGGCTACACCTTC.

The chain links TRBV29-1 to TRBJ2-1; 9 bases are a match to TRBD2. The CDR3 has 16 residues. CDR1 SQVTM and CDR2 ANQGSEA come from the germline V gene. V lost 3 bases, J lost 3 bases, and 9 bases stayed unmatched. The CDR3 nucleotides read TGCAGCGTTGATGATAGCGGGAGTCGGCGCTACAATGAGCAGTTCTTC. Translation gives CSVDDSGSRRYNEQFF.